These 13 T cell receptor beta chains came from one sample sequenced in a study of blood T cell repertoires in COVID-19. Clones were read by immunoSEQ multiplex PCR, and TCRdb kept only the in-frame ones, dropping some. Here the sample spans some 300,000 clones, approximately 86% being singletons. The sample taken for sequencing was PBMCs or T cells enriched from blood (not recorded which). Receptors were obtained from a woman in her 30s who had recovered from COVID-19.

This clone showed up just once. The gene calls are TRBV29-1 and TRBJ1-2, with D possibly matching TRBD1 (5 bases). Between the trimmed V and J ends, which lost 0 bases and 5 bases, there was a span of 13 bases. The germline V gene has CDR1 SQVTM and CDR2 ANQGSEA. The CDR3 spans 14 residues. CDR3: CSVEDVAGPYGYTF. Written as DNA, the CDR3 is TGCAGCGTTGAAGATGTGGCAGGGCCATATGGCTACACCTTC.

This rearrangement joins TRBV28 to TRBJ1-6, with D perhaps matching TRBD1 (5 bases). Trimming pared 3 bases from V and 4 bases from J, leaving 16 bases between. CDR1 and CDR2 (germline): MDHEN, SYDVKM. This CDR3 has 17 residues. The CDR3 DNA follows: TGTGCCAGCAGTTTGGGATCGACAGCCGCATATAATTCACCCCTCCACTTT. It codes for CASSLGSTAAYNSPLHF.

DNA of the CDR3: TGTGCCTGGAGTGAGTACTGGGACAGCATGAACACTGAAGCTTTCTTT. Amino acid sequence: CAWSEYWDSMNTEAFF. The chain is built from TRBV30 and TRBJ1-1, with 7 bases matching TRBD1. Germline CDR1 is GTSNPN and CDR2 is SVGIG (reference sequence). The CDR3 is 16 residues long. V dropped 1 base and J dropped 0; count of bases not matched to a gene: 8.

The chain combines TRBV3-1 (or the pseudogene TRBV3-2) with TRBJ1-6; 7 bases line up with TRBD1. Germline loops: CDR1 LGHDT, CDR2 YNNKEL (reference sequence). After removal of 4 bases from V and 9 bases from J, the junction contained 9 bases not matched to a gene. This CDR3 contains 15 residues. CDR3 sequence: CASSRGQTMFSPLHF. The CDR3 DNA reads as TGTGCCAGCAGCCGGGGACAGACGATGTTTTCACCCCTCCACTTT.

Here the CDR3 reads CASSFSGLAGVKSNTGELFF. The DNA for the CDR3 is TGTGCCAGCAGTTTTAGTGGTCTAGCGGGGGTCAAGTCGAACACCGGGGAGCTGTTTTTT. The rearrangement uses TRBV27 and TRBJ2-2; 10 bases are a match to TRBD2. The CDR3 sequence is 20 residues long. Trimming removed 3 bases from V and 0 bases from J; junction bases left unmatched: 13. CDR1 MNHEY and CDR2 SMNVEV come from the germline V gene (reference sequence).

This clone came up once. CDR3 DNA sequence: TGCGCCAGCAGCTTGGCGGGTCTAAGTCAGACCGAAGCTTTCTTT. Encoded protein: CASSLAGLSQTEAFF. The chain couples TRBV5-1 to TRBJ1-1; D gene ambiguous. The CDR3 has 15 residues. The germline V and J ends were trimmed by 0 bases and 8 bases, with 17 bases remaining between them. The germline V gene encodes CDR1 SGHRS and CDR2 YFSETQ.

The CDR3 loop is CASSSGKGYTF. Here the CDR3 DNA reads TGTGCCAGCAGTTCAGGGAAAGGCTACACCTTC. The V and J genes are TRBV28 and TRBJ1-2, with D tentatively TRBD1 (5 bases). Germline lookup yields CDR1 MDHEN and CDR2 SYDVKM. This CDR3 has 11 amino acids. Trimming pared 4 bases from V and 8 bases from J, leaving 8 bases between.

J is TRBJ1-5 and V is TRBV6-1; maybe TRBD1 (5 bases). The CDR3 length is 16 residues. CDR1 is MNHNS, CDR2 SASEGT, per germline. Trimming left V 2 bases short and J 7 bases short, with 18 bases between. The DNA of the CDR3 is TGTGCCAGCAGTGAACCAGGGATCCTGCGGCTGCAGCCCCAGCATTTT. Residues: CASSEPGILRLQPQHF.

This clone was picked up one time. The chain employs TRBV6-2 or TRBV6-3 and TRBJ2-7; D is uncertain. This CDR3 spans 11 amino acids. Trimming took off 5 bases at V and 4 bases at J, with 6 bases between the two ends. Germline-derived CDR1 and CDR2 are MNHEY and SVGEGT. In DNA form, the CDR3 reads TGTGCCAGCAGTAGCCCTTACGAGCAGTACTTC. It specifies CASSSPYEQYF.

The chain links TRBV4-3 to TRBJ1-2, with TRBD1 matching 10 bases. Germline trimming cut 1 base from V and 4 bases from J; bases unmatched to any gene: 6. Germline V CDR1 and CDR2: LGHNA, YSLEER. This CDR3 comprises 16 residues. The CDR3 bases are TGCGCCAGCAGCCAAGTAAGACAGGGGGCCCCCTATGGCTACACCTTC. This sequence encodes CASSQVRQGAPYGYTF.

The chain links TRBV12-3 or TRBV12-4 to TRBJ1-5; D is unclear. CDR3 length: 12 amino acids. Trimming took off 6 bases at V and 4 bases at J, with 7 bases between the two ends. The CDR3 sequence: CASSPVNQPQHF. The DNA of the CDR3 is TGTGCCAGCAGCCCAGTTAATCAGCCCCAGCATTTT.

The chain recombines TRBV28 with TRBJ1-2; 7 bases match TRBD1. Germline lookup yields CDR1 MDHEN and CDR2 SYDVKM. The CDR3 spans 14 residues. J was trimmed by 3 bases and V by 4 bases; bases with no gene match: 5. This CDR3 reads CASSSTGEYYGYTF. The CDR3 nucleotides read TGTGCCAGCAGTTCCACAGGGGAATACTATGGCTACACCTTC.

This clone has a single count. J is TRBJ2-2 and V is TRBV4-1, with 9 positions matching TRBD2. Germline CDR1 is MGHRA and CDR2 is YSYEKL. Trimming removed 2 bases from V and 6 bases from J; junction bases left unmatched: 16. This CDR3 region has 19 residues. CDR3 nucleotide sequence: TGCGCCAGCAGCCAAAGGGATTCCGGGACTAGCATAAGCGCCGGGGAGCTGTTTTTT. Its translation is CASSQRDSGTSISAGELFF.